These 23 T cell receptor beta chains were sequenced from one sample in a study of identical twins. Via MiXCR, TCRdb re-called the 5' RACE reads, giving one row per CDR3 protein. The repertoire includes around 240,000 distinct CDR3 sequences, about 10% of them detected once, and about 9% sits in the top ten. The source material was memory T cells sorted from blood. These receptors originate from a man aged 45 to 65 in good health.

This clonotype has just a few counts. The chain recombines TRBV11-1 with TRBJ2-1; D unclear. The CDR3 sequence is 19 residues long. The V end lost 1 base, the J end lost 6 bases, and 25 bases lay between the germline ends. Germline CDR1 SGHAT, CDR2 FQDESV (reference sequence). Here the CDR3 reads CASSLVSVGRTYRSNEQFF. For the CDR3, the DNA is TGTGCCAGCAGCTTAGTAAGCGTGGGCAGAACCTATCGCTCCAATGAGCAGTTCTTC.

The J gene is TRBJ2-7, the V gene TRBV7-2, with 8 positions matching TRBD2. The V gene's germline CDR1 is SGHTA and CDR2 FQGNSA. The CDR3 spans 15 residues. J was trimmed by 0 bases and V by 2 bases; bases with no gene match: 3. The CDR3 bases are TGTGCCAGCAGCTTAAGAAGCGGGGGCTCCTACGAGCAGTACTTC. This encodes CASSLRSGGSYEQYF. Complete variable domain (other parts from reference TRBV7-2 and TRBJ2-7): GAGVSQSPSNKVTEKGKDVELRCDPISGHTALYWYRQSLGQGLEFLIYFQGNSAPDKSGLPSDRFSAERTGGSVSTLTIQRTQQEDSAVYLCASSLRSGGSYEQYFGPGTRLTVT.

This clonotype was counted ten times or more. The CDR3 DNA sequence: TGTGCCAGCAGTAACCGGGGCCACTCCCAGTATTCACCCCTCCACTTT. Amino acid sequence: CASSNRGHSQYSPLHF. The rearrangement uses TRBV12-3 or TRBV12-4 and TRBJ1-6; maybe TRBD1 (5 bases). The V gene lost 5 bases and the J gene lost 8 bases, with 19 bases spanning the gap. This CDR3 has 16 amino acids.

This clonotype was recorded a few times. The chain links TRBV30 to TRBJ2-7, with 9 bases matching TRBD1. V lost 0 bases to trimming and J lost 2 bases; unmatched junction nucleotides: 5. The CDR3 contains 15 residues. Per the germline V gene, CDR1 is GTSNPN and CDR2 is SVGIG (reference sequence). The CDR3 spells CAWSVLGTGTYEQYF. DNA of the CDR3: TGTGCCTGGAGTGTATTGGGGACAGGGACCTACGAGCAGTACTTC. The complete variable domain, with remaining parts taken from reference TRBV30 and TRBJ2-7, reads SQTIHQWPATLVQPVGSPLSLECTVEGTSNPNLYWYRQAAGRGLQLLFYSVGIGQISSEVPQNLSASRPQDRQFILSSKKLLLSDSGFYLCAWSVLGTGTYEQYFGPGTRLTVT.

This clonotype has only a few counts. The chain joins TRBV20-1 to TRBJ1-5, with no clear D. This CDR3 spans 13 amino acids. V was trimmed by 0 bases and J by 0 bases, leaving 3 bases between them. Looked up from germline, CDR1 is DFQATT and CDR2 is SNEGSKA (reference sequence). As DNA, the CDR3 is TGCAGTGCTAGAGAGAATAGCAATCAGCCCCAGCATTTT. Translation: CSARENSNQPQHF.

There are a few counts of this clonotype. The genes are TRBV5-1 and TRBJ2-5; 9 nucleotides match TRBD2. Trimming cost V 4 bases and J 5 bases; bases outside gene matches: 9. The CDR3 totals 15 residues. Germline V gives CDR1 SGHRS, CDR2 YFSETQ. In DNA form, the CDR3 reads TGCGCCAGCAGCCCGGGAGCGGGAGGCTTGGAGACCCAGTACTTC. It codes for CASSPGAGGLETQYF.

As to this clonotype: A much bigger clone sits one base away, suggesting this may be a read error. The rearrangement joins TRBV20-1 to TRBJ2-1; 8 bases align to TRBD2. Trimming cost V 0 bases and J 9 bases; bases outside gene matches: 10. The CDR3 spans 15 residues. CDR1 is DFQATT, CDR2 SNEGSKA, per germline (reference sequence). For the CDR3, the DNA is TGCAGTGCTAGAGATTATCGGGAGGGCCACAGTGAGCAGTTCTTC. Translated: CSARDYREGHSEQFF.

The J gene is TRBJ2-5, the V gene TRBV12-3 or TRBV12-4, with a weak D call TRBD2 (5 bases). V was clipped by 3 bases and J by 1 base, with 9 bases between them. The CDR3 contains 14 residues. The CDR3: CASSFHGVQETQYF. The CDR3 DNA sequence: TGTGCCAGCAGTTTTCACGGGGTCCAAGAGACCCAGTACTTC.

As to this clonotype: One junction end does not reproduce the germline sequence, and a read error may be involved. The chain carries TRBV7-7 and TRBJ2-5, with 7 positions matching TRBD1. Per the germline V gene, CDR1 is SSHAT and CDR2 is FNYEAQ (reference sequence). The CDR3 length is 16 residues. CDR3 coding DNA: TGTGCTAGCAGCTCAACAGGGCGGACAGGCCAAGAGACCCAGTACTTC. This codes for CASSSTGRTGQETQYF.

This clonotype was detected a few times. The CDR3 is CASSLAVTGGETQYF. CDR3 coding DNA: TGCGCCAGCAGCTTGGCCGTGACAGGAGGCGAGACCCAGTACTTC. The rearrangement uses TRBV5-1 and TRBJ2-5, with a possible D match to TRBD1 (6 bases). Looked up from germline, CDR1 is SGHRS and CDR2 is YFSETQ. CDR3 length: 15 residues. Trimming took 0 bases from V and 5 from J, leaving 14 bases between them.

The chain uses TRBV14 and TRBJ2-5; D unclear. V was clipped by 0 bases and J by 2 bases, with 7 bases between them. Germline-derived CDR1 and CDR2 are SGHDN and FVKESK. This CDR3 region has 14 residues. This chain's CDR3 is CASSQERGQETQYF. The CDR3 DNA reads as TGTGCCAGCAGCCAAGAGCGAGGTCAAGAGACCCAGTACTTC.

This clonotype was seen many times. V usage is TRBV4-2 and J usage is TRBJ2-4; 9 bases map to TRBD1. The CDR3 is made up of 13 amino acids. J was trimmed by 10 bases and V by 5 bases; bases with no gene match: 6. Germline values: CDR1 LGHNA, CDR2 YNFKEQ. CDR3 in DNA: TGTGCCAGCAGCGGACAGGGGTGGGGGATTCAGTACTTC. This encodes CASSGQGWGIQYF.

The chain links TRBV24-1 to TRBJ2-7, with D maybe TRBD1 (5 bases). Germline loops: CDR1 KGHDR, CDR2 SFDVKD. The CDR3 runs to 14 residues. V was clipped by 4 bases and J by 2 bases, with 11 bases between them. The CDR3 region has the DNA TGTGCCACCAGTGACCGCAGGGCCCCCTACGAGCAGTACTTC. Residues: CATSDRRAPYEQYF.

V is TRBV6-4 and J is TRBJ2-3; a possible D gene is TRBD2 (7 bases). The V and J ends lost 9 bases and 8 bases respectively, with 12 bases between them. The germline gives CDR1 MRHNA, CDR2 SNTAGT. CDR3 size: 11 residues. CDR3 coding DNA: TGTGCCAGTGAAGGGGGGGGTACGCAGTATTTT. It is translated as CASEGGGTQYF.

The CDR3 nucleotides read TGTGCCAGCAGCCAAGATCTGGGACTTACCTACAATGAGCAGTTCTTC. Translated, it gives CASSQDLGLTYNEQFF. This chain connects TRBV14 to TRBJ2-1; TRBD2 might be the D (6 bases). The length of the CDR3 is 16 residues. Deletions cut 0 bases from V and 2 bases from J, with 11 bases between. Germline CDR1 and CDR2: SGHDN and FVKESK.

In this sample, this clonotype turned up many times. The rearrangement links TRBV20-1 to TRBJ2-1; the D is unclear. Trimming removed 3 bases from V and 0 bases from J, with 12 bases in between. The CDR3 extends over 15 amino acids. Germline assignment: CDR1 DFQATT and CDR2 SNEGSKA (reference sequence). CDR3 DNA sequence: TGCAGTGCTAGCGGACCATACAGCTCCTACAATGAGCAGTTCTTC. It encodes CSASGPYSSYNEQFF.

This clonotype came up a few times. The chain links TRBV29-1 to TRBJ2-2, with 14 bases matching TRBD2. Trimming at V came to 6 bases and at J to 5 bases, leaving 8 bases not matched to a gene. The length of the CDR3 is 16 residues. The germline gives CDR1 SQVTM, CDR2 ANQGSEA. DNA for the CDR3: TGCAGCGTGTCCGGGACTAGCGGGAGAGGGACCGGGGAGCTGTTTTTT. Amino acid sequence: CSVSGTSGRGTGELFF.

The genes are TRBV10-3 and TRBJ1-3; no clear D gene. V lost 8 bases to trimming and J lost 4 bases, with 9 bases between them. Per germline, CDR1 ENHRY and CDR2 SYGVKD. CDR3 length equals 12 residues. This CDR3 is CAIQDKGNTIYF. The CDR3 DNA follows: TGTGCCATCCAGGATAAAGGAAACACCATATATTTT.

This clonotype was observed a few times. As DNA, the CDR3 is TGTGCCAGCTCACCGGCCGAGGGAGGCCGACAGCCCCAGCATTTT. It codes for CASSPAEGGRQPQHF. The chain has TRBV18 and TRBJ1-5, with D hard to call. Germline lookup yields CDR1 KGHSH and CDR2 LQKENI. With 3 bases removed from V and 7 bases from J, the gap between germline ends came to 16 bases. The CDR3 is 15 amino acids.

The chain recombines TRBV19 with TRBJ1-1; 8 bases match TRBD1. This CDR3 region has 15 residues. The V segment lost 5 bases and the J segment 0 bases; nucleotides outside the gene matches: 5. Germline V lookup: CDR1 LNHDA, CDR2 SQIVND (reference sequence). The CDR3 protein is CASSYDRGVNTEAFF. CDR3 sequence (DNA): TGTGCCAGTAGTTACGACAGGGGTGTGAACACTGAAGCTTTCTTT. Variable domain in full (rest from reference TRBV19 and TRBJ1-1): DGGITQSPKYLFRKEGQNVTLSCEQNLNHDAMYWYRQDPGQGLRLIYYSQIVNDFQKGDIAEGYSVSREKKESFPLTVTSAQKNPTAFYLCASSYDRGVNTEAFFGQGTRLTVV.

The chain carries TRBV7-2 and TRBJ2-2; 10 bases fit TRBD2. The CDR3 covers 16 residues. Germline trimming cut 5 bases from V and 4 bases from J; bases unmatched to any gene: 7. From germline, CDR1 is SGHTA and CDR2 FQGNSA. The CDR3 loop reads CASSLVSGRPTGELFF. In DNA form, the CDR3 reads TGTGCCAGCAGCCTTGTTAGCGGGAGGCCCACCGGGGAGCTGTTTTTT.

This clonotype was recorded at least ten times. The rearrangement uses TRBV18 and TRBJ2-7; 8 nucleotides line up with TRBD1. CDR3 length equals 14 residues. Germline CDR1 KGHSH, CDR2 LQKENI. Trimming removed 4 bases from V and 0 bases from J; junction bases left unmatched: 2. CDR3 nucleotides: TGTGCCAGCTCACGGGACAGGAGCTCCTACGAGCAGTACTTC. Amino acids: CASSRDRSSYEQYF.

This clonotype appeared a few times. In nucleotides, the CDR3 is TGTGCCATCACCGCGGGGGGGGCCCAGGGGAGCGGGCAGCCCTACGAGCAGTACTTC. It encodes CAITAGGAQGSGQPYEQYF. This chain joins TRBV10-3 and TRBJ2-7; TRBD2 matches 9 bases. V lost 7 bases to trimming and J lost 2 bases; unmatched junction nucleotides: 21. Germline CDR1 is ENHRY and CDR2 is SYGVKD. The CDR3 sequence is 19 residues long.